These 24 T cell receptor beta chains originate from one sample sequenced in a study of T cell responses to AZD1222 COVID-19 vaccine. Profiling relied on immunoSEQ multiplex PCR, and the TCRdb table lists in-frame clones only, not all of them. The table records about 120,000 clones, more than 80% of them present only once. Sequences were derived from peripheral blood, sampled on day 0 of AZD1222 vaccination. All receptors derive from an adult in good health.

J is TRBJ1-1 and V is TRBV6-5, with 8 positions matching TRBD1. Germline V gives CDR1 MNHEY, CDR2 SVGAGI. This CDR3 has 14 residues. V lost 4 bases, J lost 4 bases, and 5 bases stayed unmatched. The chain's CDR3 is CASSSGGAGTEAFF. The CDR3 bases are TGTGCCAGCAGTTCAGGGGGCGCCGGCACTGAAGCTTTCTTT.

The CDR3 DNA is TGCGCCAGCAGCTTGGCTGGGCTGAGGGGCTACACCTTC. It encodes CASSLAGLRGYTF. The chain joins TRBV5-1 to TRBJ1-2; no firm D call. There are 13 residues in the CDR3. CDR1 is SGHRS and CDR2 is YFSETQ in the germline V gene. Trimming stripped 0 bases from V and 8 bases from J, with 11 bases between.

The CDR3 DNA follows: TGTGCCAGCAGCATCCACGAGCGACAGGGGAGGAATCAGCCCCAGCATTTT. Protein: CASSIHERQGRNQPQHF. V usage is TRBV21-1 and J usage is TRBJ1-5; the DNA was not used to check the table's D call, TRBD1. TRBV21-1 is a pseudogene. This CDR3 is built from 17 residues.

This chain joins TRBV30 and TRBJ1-4; D might be TRBD1 (5 bases). V lost 2 bases and J lost 0, with 10 bases in between. The germline V gene encodes CDR1 GTSNPN and CDR2 SVGIG (reference sequence). CDR3 length equals 15 residues. This chain's CDR3 is CAWSRKTATNEKLFF. The DNA for the CDR3 is TGTGCCTGGAGTCGAAAGACAGCAACTAATGAAAAACTGTTTTTT.

The rearrangement uses TRBV11-1 and TRBJ2-5; no clear D. The germline gives CDR1 SGHAT, CDR2 FQDESV (reference sequence). V shed 2 bases and J shed 1 base, with 8 bases lying between them. The CDR3 runs 14 residues. CDR3 sequence: CASSLQVFQETQYF. The CDR3 DNA follows: TGTGCCAGCAGCTTACAAGTATTCCAAGAGACCCAGTACTTC.

The rearrangement joins TRBV9 to TRBJ2-2, with D possibly matching TRBD1 (5 bases). Trimming left V 3 bases short and J 0 bases short, with 9 bases between. This CDR3 spans 15 amino acids. The V gene's germline CDR1 is SGDLS and CDR2 YYNGEE. CDR3 nucleotides: TGTGCCAGCAGCGCACAGGCAGCGAACACCGGGGAGCTGTTTTTT. Amino acids: CASSAQAANTGELFF.

The chain employs TRBV19 and TRBJ1-5, with D unresolved. Deletions cut 7 bases from V and 3 bases from J, with 10 bases between. The germline CDR1 and CDR2 sequences are LNHDA and SQIVND (reference sequence). The CDR3 length is 13 residues. The CDR3 spells CASKKENNQPQHF. For the CDR3, the DNA is TGTGCCAGTAAAAAGGAGAACAATCAGCCCCAGCATTTT.

The chain is built from TRBV27 and TRBJ1-5; no firm D call. The V end was cut by 3 bases, the J end by 4 bases, with 7 bases between. The CDR3 spans 13 residues. Germline assignment: CDR1 MNHEY and CDR2 SMNVEV (reference sequence). The CDR3 nucleotides read TGTGCCAGCAGTTTTGGCAATAATCAGCCCCAGCATTTT. Translating gives CASSFGNNQPQHF.

The gene calls are TRBV3-1 (or the pseudogene TRBV3-2) and TRBJ2-2; 8 nucleotides match TRBD1. Trimming took 1 base from V and 5 from J; bases not matched to a gene: 12. This CDR3 contains 18 residues. In germline, CDR1 is LGHDT, CDR2 YNNKEL (reference sequence). The CDR3 nucleotides read TGTGCCAGCAGCCAAGTTGGTCGCGTAGGACAGGGAACCGGGGAGCTGTTTTTT. Translation: CASSQVGRVGQGTGELFF.

The sample holds a few counts of this clone. The gene calls are TRBV3-1 (or the pseudogene TRBV3-2) and TRBJ2-7; 9 nucleotides match TRBD1. Germline trimming cut 2 bases from V and 5 bases from J; bases unmatched to any gene: 10. The CDR3 covers 16 residues. Germline V gene data show CDR1 as LGHDT and CDR2 as YNNKEL (reference sequence). The CDR3 DNA follows: TGTGCCAGCAGCCAAAGGTCAGTACAGGGGGCGAACGAGCAGTACTTC. Its translation is CASSQRSVQGANEQYF.

This rearrangement joins TRBV3-1 (or the pseudogene TRBV3-2) to TRBJ1-3; the D is unclear. V was clipped by 3 bases and J by 8 bases, with 8 bases between them. CDR3 size: 12 residues. Germline V gives CDR1 LGHDT, CDR2 YNNKEL (reference sequence). CDR3 in amino acids: CASSHLGDTIYF. The CDR3 coding sequence is TGTGCCAGCAGCCACCTCGGGGACACCATATATTTT.

The chain carries TRBV19 and TRBJ1-2; D gene ambiguous. The germline V and J ends were trimmed by 5 bases and 4 bases, with 14 bases remaining between them. The CDR3 length is 14 residues. Per germline, CDR1 LNHDA and CDR2 SQIVND (reference sequence). CDR3: CASSVAGPFYGYTF. DNA for the CDR3: TGTGCCAGTAGTGTGGCCGGACCTTTCTATGGCTACACCTTC.

The genes are TRBV3-1 (or the pseudogene TRBV3-2) and TRBJ2-2; D is perhaps TRBD1 (5 bases). Germline-derived CDR1 and CDR2 are LGHDT and YNNKEL (reference sequence). V lost 1 base and J lost 8, with 14 bases in between. The CDR3 covers 15 residues. CDR3 residues: CASSQGLRASGELFF. CDR3 nucleotides: TGTGCCAGCAGCCAAGGTCTCAGGGCTAGTGGGGAGCTGTTTTTT.

V is TRBV6-6 and J is TRBJ1-1; TRBD1 agrees at 9 bases. The CDR3 consists of 16 residues. CDR1 and CDR2 from the germline V gene are MNHNY and SVGAGI (reference sequence). V lost 6 bases, J lost 3 bases, and 11 bases stayed unmatched. The DNA for the CDR3 is TGTGCCAGCAGCCCTGGACAGGGGAACGGGTACACTGAAGCTTTCTTT. It specifies CASSPGQGNGYTEAFF.

The V call is TRBV30, the J call TRBJ1-1; D is undetermined. There are 12 residues in the CDR3. V was cut by 5 bases and J by 3 bases, with 10 bases left in between. Germline V gene sequence: CDR1 GTSNPN, CDR2 SVGIG (reference sequence). The CDR3 spells CAWGRRDTEAFF. For the CDR3, the DNA is TGTGCCTGGGGCAGGAGAGACACTGAAGCTTTCTTT.

V gene TRBV15 combines with J gene TRBJ1-2; D gene ambiguous. The germline CDR1 and CDR2 sequences are LNHNV and YYDKDF (reference sequence). V lost 4 bases and J lost 6, with 12 bases in between. The CDR3 spans 13 residues. CDR3 residues: CATSTDPADGYTF. The DNA of the CDR3 is TGTGCCACCAGCACGGACCCAGCAGATGGCTACACCTTC.

The V call is TRBV6-5, the J call TRBJ2-7, with a possible D match to TRBD2 (6 bases). V was pared by 6 bases and J by 3 bases, with 18 bases between. The CDR3 sequence is 15 residues long. Germline values: CDR1 MNHEY, CDR2 SVGAGI. CDR3 protein: CASSPAGQGLYEQYF. CDR3 DNA sequence: TGTGCCAGCAGCCCGGCGGGGCAGGGCCTCTACGAGCAGTACTTC.

The J gene is TRBJ1-2, the V gene TRBV28; 7 bases agree with TRBD1. The CDR3 extends over 14 amino acids. Trimming at V came to 2 bases and at J to 5 bases, leaving 5 bases not matched to a gene. Germline V CDR1 and CDR2: MDHEN, SYDVKM. The CDR3 loop reads CASSLGTGAYGYTF. The CDR3 DNA is TGTGCCAGCAGTTTAGGCACAGGGGCATATGGCTACACCTTC.

The rearrangement uses TRBV28 and TRBJ1-1; D not resolved. V lost 5 bases, J lost 2 bases, and 15 bases lay in between. The CDR3 extends over 15 amino acids. The germline V gene has CDR1 MDHEN and CDR2 SYDVKM. CDR3 region: CASSPGSVRNTEAFF. Written as DNA, the CDR3 is TGTGCCAGCAGTCCGGGGTCCGTAAGAAACACTGAAGCTTTCTTT. Combining the CDR3 with reference TRBV28 and TRBJ1-1 gives the whole variable domain DVKVTQSSRYLVKRTGEKVFLECVQDMDHENMFWYRQDPGLGLRLIYFSYDVKMKEKGDIPEGYSVSREKKERFSLILESASTNQTSMYLCASSPGSVRNTEAFFGQGTRLTVV.

This clone occurred a few times. The chain joins TRBV2 to TRBJ2-2; weak D call: TRBD1 (5 bases). CDR1 SNHLY and CDR2 FYNNEI come from the germline V gene. This CDR3 has 11 amino acids. Between the trimmed V and J ends, which lost 8 bases and 7 bases, there was a span of 8 bases. CDR3 loop: CASQGFGELFF. CDR3 in DNA: TGTGCCAGCCAGGGATTCGGGGAGCTGTTTTTT.

V and J are TRBV18 and TRBJ1-5; D is unclear. CDR1 is KGHSH, CDR2 LQKENI, per germline. The V and J ends lost 5 bases and 0 bases respectively, with 14 bases between them. This CDR3 comprises 16 residues. The chain's CDR3 is CASSAFPRVSNQPQHF. Here the CDR3 DNA reads TGTGCCAGCTCAGCCTTTCCTCGGGTTAGCAATCAGCCCCAGCATTTT.

This chain joins TRBV5-8 and TRBJ1-4; unclear D gene. The germline V gene has CDR1 SGHTS and CDR2 YDEGEE. The V gene lost 0 bases and the J gene lost 6 bases, with 18 bases spanning the gap. The CDR3 length is 17 residues. The CDR3 protein is CASSLGALVGGDEKLFF. CDR3 bases: TGTGCCAGCAGCTTGGGTGCCCTGGTGGGCGGGGATGAAAAACTGTTTTTT.

The chain uses TRBV18 and TRBJ1-3; a weak D match, TRBD1 (6 bases). Germline-derived CDR1 and CDR2 are KGHSH and LQKENI. The V and J ends lost 2 bases and 4 bases respectively, with 15 bases between them. This CDR3 contains 16 residues. The CDR3, as DNA: TGTGCCAGCTCACCAAGAGACAGGACTCGCGGAAACACCATATATTTT. This encodes CASSPRDRTRGNTIYF.

The chain joins TRBV19 to TRBJ1-5; no clear D. The V gene's germline CDR1 is LNHDA and CDR2 SQIVND (reference sequence). V was clipped by 5 bases and J by 1 base, with 18 bases between them. The CDR3 covers 17 residues. The CDR3 sequence is CASSGQVIITSNQPQHF. The CDR3 nucleotides read TGTGCCAGTAGTGGCCAGGTGATTATAACCAGCAATCAGCCCCAGCATTTT. Using reference TRBV19 and TRBJ1-5 for the parts outside the CDR3, the full variable domain is DGGITQSPKYLFRKEGQNVTLSCEQNLNHDAMYWYRQDPGQGLRLIYYSQIVNDFQKGDIAEGYSVSREKKESFPLTVTSAQKNPTAFYLCASSGQVIITSNQPQHFGDGTRLSIL.